Shown below are 4 T cell receptor beta chains from a single sample sequenced in a study of OX40 agonist ivuxolimab in advanced cancers. The method was immunoSEQ multiplex PCR; TCRdb's version includes in-frame clones alone and lacks a portion of them. This sample has roughly 80,000 clones, with roughly 91% found just once. Sequenced here: CD4+ or CD8+ T cells sorted from blood, sampled in a trial of the OX40 agonist ivuxolimab. These receptors were obtained from an adult with an advanced solid tumor such as melanoma, head and neck, liver or kidney cancer.

This chain connects TRBV7-9 to TRBJ1-1; 7 bases match TRBD1. CDR3 length equals 12 residues. Germline CDR1 SEHNR, CDR2 FQNEAQ (reference sequence). J was trimmed by 7 bases and V by 4 bases; bases with no gene match: 3. CDR3 protein: CASSSRDSEAFF. Written as DNA, the CDR3 is TGTGCCAGCAGCTCCCGGGACAGTGAAGCTTTCTTT.

This chain joins TRBV18 and TRBJ2-2, with D tentatively TRBD2 (5 bases). Germline CDR1 is KGHSH and CDR2 is LQKENI. The CDR3 length is 18 residues. The ends were cut back, 4 bases at V and 2 bases at J, with 20 bases in the middle. CDR3 amino acids: CASSLSTTRNPNTGELFF. CDR3 DNA: TGTGCCAGCTCACTCTCGACCACTAGGAATCCAAACACCGGGGAGCTGTTTTTT.

The CDR3 DNA is TGCGCCAGCAGCTTAGGACAGGGGGTTAATGAAAAACTGTTTTTT. Residues: CASSLGQGVNEKLFF. The rearrangement joins TRBV5-1 to TRBJ1-4; 10 bases are a match to TRBD1. J gave up 4 bases and V 2 bases, and 2 bases lay outside the gene matches. Germline lookup yields CDR1 SGHRS and CDR2 YFSETQ. The CDR3 contains 15 residues. The variable domain in full, with the rest retrieved from reference TRBV5-1 and TRBJ1-4, is KAGVTQTPRYLIKTRGQQVTLSCSPISGHRSVSWYQQTPGQGLQFLFEYFSETQRNKGNFPGRFSGRQFSNSRSEMNVSTLELGDSALYLCASSLGQGVNEKLFFGSGTQLSVL.

Only a few counts were recorded for this clone. J is TRBJ2-3 and V is TRBV27; D possibly uses TRBD1 or TRBD2 (5 bases each). The ends were cut back, 1 base at V and 0 bases at J, with 11 bases in the middle. The germline V gene has CDR1 MNHEY and CDR2 SMNVEV (reference sequence). The CDR3 totals 16 residues. The CDR3 reads CASSLWGTDSTDTQYF. CDR3 DNA sequence: TGTGCCAGCAGTTTATGGGGGACCGACAGCACAGATACGCAGTATTTT.